This T cell receptor beta chain was identified during a study of CD8 T cells in Susac syndrome. Study findings and constraints: Individuals included in the TCR sequencing and HLA analysis were acknowledged by the study to be relatively few in number.

CDR3 size: 13 residues. Germline V gene lookup returns CDR1 GTSNPN and CDR2 SVGIG (reference sequence). Trimming cost V 2 bases and J 3 bases, with 10 bases left between them. About this clonotype itself: Its specificity is not known.

RNA in amounts of 0.5 to 1 ug was reverse transcribed with random hexamers. TCR beta CDR3 was amplified by immunoSEQ multiplex PCR. This amplification extended across 54 Vbeta and 13 Jbeta segments. TCRdb reanalysed the immunoSEQ multiplex PCR reads using MiXCR and keeps one entry per CDR3 protein. The data hold hundreds of thousands of distinct CDR3 sequences, with 80% to 95% observed a single time. Sequencing of TCR beta was undertaken in CD8+ and CD4+ T cells derived from blood. It was treatment-naive patients with stable or active relapsing-remitting disease who made up the multiple sclerosis controls.

J is TRBJ1-1 and V is TRBV30; no reliable D call. This receptor was identified in a human donor with multiple sclerosis. The specimen was CD8+ T cells from PBMCs. The CDR3 region has the DNA TGTGCCTGGAGTCCAGAGTTCCACACTGAAGCTTTCTTT. Translated, it gives CAWSPEFHTEAFF.